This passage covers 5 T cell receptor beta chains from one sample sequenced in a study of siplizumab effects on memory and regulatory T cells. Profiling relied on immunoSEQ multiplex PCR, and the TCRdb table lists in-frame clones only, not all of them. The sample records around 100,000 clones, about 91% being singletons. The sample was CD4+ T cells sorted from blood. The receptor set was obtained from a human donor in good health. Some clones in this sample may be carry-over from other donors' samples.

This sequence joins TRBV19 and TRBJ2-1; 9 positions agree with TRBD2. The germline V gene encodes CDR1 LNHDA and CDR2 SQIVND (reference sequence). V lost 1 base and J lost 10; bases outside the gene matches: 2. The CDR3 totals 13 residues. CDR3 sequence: CASSIGLAEEQFF. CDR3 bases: TGTGCCAGTAGTATAGGACTAGCGGAAGAGCAGTTCTTC.

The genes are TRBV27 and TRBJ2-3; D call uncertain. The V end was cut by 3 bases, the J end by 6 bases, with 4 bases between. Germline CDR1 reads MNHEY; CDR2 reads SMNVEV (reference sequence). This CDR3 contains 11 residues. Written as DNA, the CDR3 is TGTGCCAGCAGTTTCCAGGATACGCAGTATTTT. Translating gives CASSFQDTQYF.

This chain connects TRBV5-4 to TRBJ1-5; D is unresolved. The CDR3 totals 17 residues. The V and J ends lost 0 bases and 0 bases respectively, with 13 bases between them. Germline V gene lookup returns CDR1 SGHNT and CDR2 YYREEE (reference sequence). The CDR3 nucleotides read TGTGCCAGCAGCTTGGGTGGAGGGTTTAATAGCAATCAGCCCCAGCATTTT. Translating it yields CASSLGGGFNSNQPQHF.

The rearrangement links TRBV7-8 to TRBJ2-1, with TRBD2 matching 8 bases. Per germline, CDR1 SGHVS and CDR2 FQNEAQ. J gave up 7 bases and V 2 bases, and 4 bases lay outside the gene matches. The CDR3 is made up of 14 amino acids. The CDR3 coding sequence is TGTGCCAGCAGCTTATTAGGGACTAGTAATGAGCAGTTCTTC. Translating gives CASSLLGTSNEQFF.

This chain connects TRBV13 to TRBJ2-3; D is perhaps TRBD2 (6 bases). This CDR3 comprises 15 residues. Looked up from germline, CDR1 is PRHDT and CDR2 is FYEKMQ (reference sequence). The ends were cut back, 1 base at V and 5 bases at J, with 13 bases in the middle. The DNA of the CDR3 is TGTGCCAGCAGCTTAGCTGGTGGGAGGAGAGATACGCAGTATTTT. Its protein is CASSLAGGRRDTQYF.